These 11 T cell receptor beta chains originate from one sample sequenced in a study of CD8 T cells in Susac syndrome. Random hexamers were used to reverse transcribe about 0.45 to 1 ug of RNA. TCRdb reprocessed the immunoSEQ multiplex PCR reads via MiXCR and lists one record per CDR3 protein. The sample holds a few hundred thousand distinct CDR3 sequences; around nine tenths are singletons and the top ten take under 0.2%. Sequenced input: CD8+ T cells from PBMCs. Receptor source: a human donor with multiple sclerosis.

The chain combines TRBV4-3 with TRBJ2-1, with 7 bases fitting TRBD2. Trimming took 3 bases from V and 6 from J; bases not matched to a gene: 5. Germline V gene data show CDR1 as LGHNA and CDR2 as YSLEER. CDR3 size: 14 residues. CDR3 in DNA: TGCGCCAGCAGCCAGGGCGGGACTATCAATGAGCAGTTCTTC. This gives the protein CASSQGGTINEQFF.

This rearrangement joins TRBV11-2 to TRBJ2-5; D ambiguous. Germline V gene data show CDR1 as SGHAT and CDR2 as FQNNGV. CDR3 length equals 14 residues. V was trimmed by 1 base and J by 5 bases, leaving 11 bases between them. CDR3 sequence: CASSLGSYRETQYF. The CDR3 bases are TGTGCCAGCAGCTTAGGCTCCTACCGGGAGACCCAGTACTTC. The whole variable domain, filled in from reference TRBV11-2 and TRBJ2-5, reads EAGVAQSPRYKIIEKRQSVAFWCNPISGHATLYWYQQILGQGPKLLIQFQNNGVVDDSQLPKDRFSAERLKGVDSTLKIQPAKLEDSAVYLCASSLGSYRETQYFGPGTRLLVL.

CDR3 DNA sequence: TGTGCCAGCACCTTCTTAGCGGGGGCGAACACCGGGGAGCTGTTTTTT. This translates into CASTFLAGANTGELFF. This rearrangement joins TRBV9 to TRBJ2-2; TRBD2 aligns across 9 bases. This CDR3 has 16 residues. The ends lost 6 bases at V and 0 bases at J; junction bases unmatched: 6. CDR1 and CDR2 from the germline V gene are SGDLS and YYNGEE.

This chain links TRBV27 with TRBJ2-1; D gene ambiguous. The CDR3 covers 16 residues. Germline CDR1 MNHEY, CDR2 SMNVEV (reference sequence). Trimming took off 5 bases at V and 0 bases at J, with 14 bases between the two ends. CDR3 sequence: CASSDIGFSSYNEQFF. The CDR3 coding sequence is TGTGCCAGCAGTGACATCGGGTTCAGCTCCTACAATGAGCAGTTCTTC.

This sequence joins TRBV29-1 and TRBJ2-2, with 8 bases lining up with TRBD1. CDR3 length equals 12 residues. The germline CDR1 and CDR2 sequences are SQVTM and ANQGSEA. The junction had 4 bases not matched to a gene; V was cut back by 8 bases and J by 5 bases. CDR3 in DNA: TGCAGCACGAGACAGGGGACCGGGGAGCTGTTTTTT. This gives the protein CSTRQGTGELFF.

This rearrangement joins TRBV7-9 to TRBJ2-7; tentative D call: TRBD2 (5 bases). Germline CDR1 SEHNR, CDR2 FQNEAQ (reference sequence). The CDR3 extends over 13 amino acids. Trimming took 7 bases from V and 3 from J, leaving 13 bases between them. DNA for the CDR3: TGTGCCAGCAACCCCGGGAACATCTACGAGCAGTACTTC. This encodes CASNPGNIYEQYF.

DNA of the CDR3: TGTGCCAGCAAAGGGTCTATTGGATCTAGTGCTCGCAATGAGCAGTTCTTC. It specifies CASKGSIGSSARNEQFF. The chain joins TRBV6-2 or TRBV6-3 to TRBJ2-1; D gene uncertain. The CDR3 is made up of 17 amino acids. Germline V gives CDR1 MNHEY, CDR2 SVGEGT. V was clipped by 7 bases and J by 6 bases, with 25 bases between them.

DNA of the CDR3: TGTGCCAGCAGCTTAGGACAGGGGGTCGACAATGAGCAGTTCTTC. Translated: CASSLGQGVDNEQFF. This chain connects TRBV7-9 to TRBJ2-1; 9 bases agree with TRBD1. This CDR3 is 15 amino acids long. Germline V CDR1 and CDR2: SEHNR, FQNEAQ (reference sequence). J was trimmed by 5 bases and V by 1 base; bases with no gene match: 3.

In DNA form, the CDR3 reads TGCGCCAGCAGCCAAGAAGCAACAGGGTTTGTAGAGTACTTC. Amino acids: CASSQEATGFVEYF. This chain links TRBV4-3 with TRBJ2-7, with D perhaps TRBD1 (6 bases). Trimming took off 0 bases at V and 11 bases at J, with 17 bases between the two ends. This CDR3 has 14 amino acids. Germline V CDR1 and CDR2: LGHNA, YSLEER.

The DNA of the CDR3 is TGTGCCAGCAGTTACCTCGGGACACTTGCAGGGTACGAGCAGTACTTC. Protein product: CASSYLGTLAGYEQYF. This chain joins TRBV6-6 and TRBJ2-7; perhaps TRBD1 as D (6 bases). The ends were cut back, 2 bases at V and 4 bases at J, with 18 bases in the middle. This CDR3 region has 16 residues. Germline V gene lookup returns CDR1 MNHNY and CDR2 SVGAGI (reference sequence).

The chain couples TRBV20-1 to TRBJ2-1; 9 nucleotides match TRBD2. Germline V gene sequence: CDR1 DFQATT, CDR2 SNEGSKA (reference sequence). J gave up 10 bases and V 0 bases, and 10 bases lay outside the gene matches. The CDR3 is made up of 15 amino acids. In nucleotides, the CDR3 is TGCAGTGCTAGAGAGGGACTAGCCTTGAGTGAAGAGCAGTTCTTC. Encoded protein: CSAREGLALSEEQFF.